The rows below give T cell receptor beta chains drawn from one sample of a study of technical replicates of blood from a few donors. The table came from immunoSEQ multiplex PCR; TCRdb's copy has only in-frame clones and leaves some out. The sample holds about 100,000 clones, roughly 95% seen once. Sequencing was done on a sample of T cells isolated from PBMCs. The receptors shown here come from a human donor in good health. Both conserved end residues are part of each CDR3. Fields, in order: clone size, J gene, V gene, D gene, CDR3 protein, CDR3 DNA. The D gene is left open where the match is weak. Part of the rows lack a size; the others show once, few, many or a class for expanded clones.

size: .; J: TRBJ2-3; V: TRBV29-1; D: TRBD2; CDR3: CSVASGSRADTQYF; DNA: TGCAGCGTTGCCAGCGGGAGTCGTGCAGATACGCAGTATTTT
size: once; J: TRBJ2-3; V: TRBV6-6; D: TRBD1; CDR3: CASCSTGAGTDTQYF; DNA: TGTGCCAGCTGTTCAACAGGGGCCGGCACAGATACGCAGTATTTT
size: .; J: TRBJ1-6; V: TRBV27; D: TRBD1; CDR3: CASSSLPEWGTGGQGDSPLHF; DNA: TGTGCCAGCAGTTCCCTCCCTGAGTGGGGGACTGGCGGACAGGGTGATTCACCCCTCCACTTT
size: once; J: TRBJ1-1; V: TRBV18; D: .; CDR3: CASSLRTEGEAFF; DNA: TGTGCCAGCTCACTAAGGACAGAAGGGGAAGCTTTCTTT
size: .; J: TRBJ2-1; V: TRBV6-1; D: TRBD2; CDR3: CASTPGGDNEQFF; DNA: TGTGCCAGCACTCCTGGGGGGGACAATGAGCAGTTCTTC
size: .; J: TRBJ1-1; V: TRBV6-5; D: .; CDR3: CASRSDGQPNTEAFF; DNA: TGTGCCAGCAGATCCGATGGACAGCCGAACACTGAAGCTTTCTTT
size: .; J: TRBJ2-1; V: TRBV6-5; D: .; CDR3: CASRRTALRGNEQFF; DNA: TGTGCCAGCAGGCGGACGGCGCTGCGGGGCAATGAGCAGTTCTTC
size: .; J: TRBJ1-1; V: TRBV10-3; D: TRBD1; CDR3: CAISESKVTGSNAEAFF; DNA: TGTGCCATCAGTGAGTCCAAAGTGACAGGGTCGAACGCTGAAGCTTTCTTT
size: .; J: TRBJ1-3; V: TRBV6-6; D: .; CDR3: CASSDSFSGNTIYF; DNA: TGTGCCAGCAGTGACAGCTTCTCTGGAAACACCATATATTTT
size: once; J: TRBJ2-7; V: TRBV4-2; D: TRBD1; CDR3: CASSERTGRAYEQYF; DNA: TGTGCCAGCTCAGAAAGGACAGGCAGAGCCTACGAGCAGTACTTC
size: .; J: TRBJ2-2; V: TRBV5-1; D: TRBD2; CDR3: CASSLLAGGPGELFF; DNA: TGCGCCAGCAGCTTGCTAGCGGGAGGGCCCGGGGAGCTGTTTTTT
size: .; J: TRBJ1-2; V: TRBV5-6; D: .; CDR3: CASSLVGSGYTYGYTF; DNA: TGTGCCAGCAGCTTGGTGGGGTCGGGGTATACCTATGGCTACACCTTC
size: .; J: TRBJ2-7; V: TRBV7-9; D: TRBD2; CDR3: CAYPAGGAEQYF; DNA: TGTGCCTATCCAGCGGGAGGGGCCGAGCAGTACTTC
size: .; J: TRBJ1-1; V: TRBV18; D: TRBD1; CDR3: CASSPVTGGTEAFF; DNA: TGTGCCAGCTCACCGGTGACAGGGGGCACTGAAGCTTTCTTT
size: .; J: TRBJ2-2; V: TRBV11-3; D: .; CDR3: CASTSLPRRDTGELFF; DNA: TGTGCCAGCACTTCCCTTCCCCGGAGGGACACCGGGGAGCTGTTTTTT
size: .; J: TRBJ2-3; V: TRBV13; D: TRBD2; CDR3: CASSTGTSGPKSTDTQYF; DNA: TGTGCCAGCAGCACGGGGACTAGCGGACCCAAAAGCACAGATACGCAGTATTTT
size: .; J: TRBJ2-1; V: TRBV5-1; D: TRBD1; CDR3: CASTGQGVYNEQFF; DNA: TGCGCCAGCACAGGGCAGGGGGTCTACAATGAGCAGTTCTTC
size: .; J: TRBJ2-7; V: TRBV7-2; D: .; CDR3: CASSLWAGEQYF; DNA: TGTGCCAGCAGCTTATGGGCGGGAGAGCAGTACTTC
size: .; J: TRBJ2-7; V: TRBV19; D: .; CDR3: CASSYTTTSYEQYF; DNA: TGTGCCAGTAGTTACACGACAACGTCCTACGAGCAGTACTTC
size: .; J: TRBJ1-1; V: TRBV6-6; D: .; CDR3: CASSRGNTEAFF; DNA: TGTGCCAGCAGCCGAGGGAACACTGAAGCTTTCTTT
size: .; J: TRBJ2-7; V: TRBV7-6; D: .; CDR3: CASSPSVGGTHEQYF; DNA: TGTGCCAGCAGCCCATCCGTTGGGGGGACCCACGAGCAGTACTTC
size: few; J: TRBJ1-1; V: TRBV5-1; D: .; CDR3: CASSKTGDQDEAFF; DNA: TGCGCCAGCAGCAAGACAGGAGACCAAGATGAAGCTTTCTTT
size: .; J: TRBJ1-2; V: TRBV28; D: TRBD1; CDR3: CASSLEDRGLGYTF; DNA: TGTGCCAGCAGTTTAGAGGACAGGGGGCTTGGCTACACCTTC
size: .; J: TRBJ2-1; V: TRBV5-1; D: .; CDR3: CASSLVELLYNEQFF; DNA: TGCGCCAGCAGCTTGGTGGAGCTACTTTACAATGAGCAGTTCTTC
size: .; J: TRBJ2-3; V: TRBV5-4; D: .; CDR3: CASSTASLTDTQYF; DNA: TGTGCCAGCAGCACCGCGTCCCTCACAGATACGCAGTATTTT
size: .; J: TRBJ2-2; V: TRBV30; D: .; CDR3: CAWPTGGELFF; DNA: TGTGCCTGGCCCACAGGCGGGGAGCTGTTTTTT
size: once; J: TRBJ2-1; V: TRBV28; D: .; CDR3: CASIQGGNNEQFF; DNA: TGTGCCAGCATCCAGGGGGGCAACAATGAGCAGTTCTTC
size: .; J: TRBJ1-1; V: TRBV30; D: .; CDR3: CAWSQSRILGQRNTEAFF; DNA: TGTGCCTGGAGCCAATCGCGCATTCTGGGGCAGCGGAACACTGAAGCTTTCTTT
size: .; J: TRBJ2-5; V: TRBV5-4; D: TRBD2; CDR3: CASSITSAQETQYF; DNA: TGTGCCAGCAGCATCACTAGCGCGCAAGAGACCCAGTACTTC
size: .; J: TRBJ1-1; V: TRBV5-1; D: .; CDR3: CASSLDGGKAFF; DNA: TGCGCCAGCAGCTTGGACGGGGGGAAAGCTTTCTTT
size: .; J: TRBJ2-7; V: TRBV27; D: .; CDR3: CASSLAGSYEQYF; DNA: TGTGCCAGCAGTTTAGCCGGCTCCTACGAGCAGTACTTC
size: .; J: TRBJ2-1; V: TRBV11-3; D: .; CDR3: CASRAGGGSYNEQFF; DNA: TGTGCCAGCAGGGCAGGGGGAGGCTCCTACAATGAGCAGTTCTTC
size: few; J: TRBJ1-5; V: TRBV2; D: .; CDR3: CASSSEEPQPQHF; DNA: TGTGCCAGCAGTTCAGAGGAACCTCAGCCCCAGCATTTT
size: .; J: TRBJ2-7; V: TRBV6-6; D: TRBD2; CDR3: CASSYLLTSAYEQYF; DNA: TGTGCCAGCAGTTACCTCTTGACTAGCGCCTACGAGCAGTACTTC
size: .; J: TRBJ2-4; V: TRBV10-2; D: .; CDR3: CASSETGQNIQYF; DNA: TGCGCCAGCAGTGAGACAGGTCAAAACATTCAGTACTTC
size: .; J: TRBJ2-5; V: TRBV5-1; D: .; CDR3: CASSQGRETQYF; DNA: TGCGCCAGCAGTCAGGGGCGGGAGACCCAGTACTTC
size: .; J: TRBJ2-7; V: TRBV19; D: TRBD2; CDR3: CASSLRTSGSHEQYF; DNA: TGTGCCAGTAGCCTACGGACTAGCGGGAGTCACGAGCAGTACTTC
size: .; J: TRBJ2-7; V: TRBV2; D: .; CDR3: CASSWTVYEQYF; DNA: TGTGCCAGCAGTTGGACAGTTTACGAGCAGTACTTC
size: .; J: TRBJ2-7; V: TRBV9; D: .; CDR3: CASSVASGAGEQYF; DNA: TGTGCCAGCAGCGTAGCGTCAGGGGCAGGCGAGCAGTACTTC
size: .; J: TRBJ2-5; V: TRBV21-1; D: .; CDR3: CASRASQETQYF; DNA: TGTGCCAGCAGGGCTAGCCAAGAGACCCAGTACTTC
size: .; J: TRBJ2-2; V: TRBV11-2; D: TRBD2; CDR3: CASSRTSGRGAGELFF; DNA: TGTGCCAGCAGCCGGACTAGCGGGAGAGGAGCCGGGGAGCTGTTTTTT
size: .; J: TRBJ1-5; V: TRBV6-6; D: .; CDR3: CASRGTDRSNQPQHF; DNA: TGTGCCAGCAGAGGGACGGACAGAAGCAATCAGCCCCAGCATTTT